These T cell receptor beta chains were read from a single sample in a study of Ad26.COV2.S vaccination and SARS-CoV-2 variants. Here immunoSEQ multiplex PCR was the method, and the copy in TCRdb shows in-frame clones only, minus some. This sample carries about 250,000 clones, 80% to 90% of them seen once, and the ten largest clones take more than 2.5%. The material sequenced was peripheral blood, taken in a trial of Ad26.COV2.S vaccine versus placebo. Receptors originate from a person between 18 and 59 years old who received the Ad26.COV2.S COVID-19 vaccine or a placebo. Both conserved end residues are part of each CDR3. D genes are given only for firm matches. Clone size is not always given. Where it is, it says once, few, many or a class for expanded clones.

cdr3_aa d_call clone_size v_call cdr3_length
CATRATATNTGELFF . . TRBV15 15
CASSRDQEYEQYF . once TRBV6-6 13
CATSTPGQPYGYTF TRBD1 . TRBV15 14
CASSLAQAPWGNQPQHF . . TRBV5-5 17
CATSELEGLGGYTF . . TRBV24-1 14
CASSFVAGVGETQYF TRBD2 . TRBV5-1 15
CASSKMGATEAFF . . TRBV19 13
CASTFKGSYYGYTF . . TRBV6-5 14
CASSLGASSYNEQFF . . TRBV7-6 15
CASSLDGTASTF . . TRBV7-2 12
CASGLVTGTEAFF . few TRBV12-5 13
CASSPRISYNEQFF . . TRBV5-8 14
CASSYSGVRATEAFF . . TRBV6-5 15
CASSFGQYNEQFF . few TRBV5-4 13
CASSLDSGEGGYTF . . TRBV5-1 14
CASSGVYEQYF . . TRBV12-3/TRBV12-4 11
CASSLGDRGARGANVLTF . . TRBV7-2 18
CASSGTINRGAEAFF TRBD1 . TRBV5-1 15
CSVESASETQYF . . TRBV29-1 12
CASSQRVRGRNYGYTF TRBD1 . TRBV14 16